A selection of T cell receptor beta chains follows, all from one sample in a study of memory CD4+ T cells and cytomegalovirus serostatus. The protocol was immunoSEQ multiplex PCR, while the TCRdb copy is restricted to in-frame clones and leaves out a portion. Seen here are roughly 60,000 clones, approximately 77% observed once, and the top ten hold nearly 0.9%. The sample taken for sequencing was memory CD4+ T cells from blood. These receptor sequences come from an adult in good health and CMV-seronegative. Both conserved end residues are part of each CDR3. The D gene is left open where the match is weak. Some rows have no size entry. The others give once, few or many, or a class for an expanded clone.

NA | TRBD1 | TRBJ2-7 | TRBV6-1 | CASRRTGGYEQYF | TGTGCCAGCAGGCGCACAGGGGGTTACGAGCAGTACTTC
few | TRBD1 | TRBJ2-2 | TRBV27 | CASRQQGALNTGELFF | TGTGCCAGCAGACAACAGGGGGCTCTAAACACCGGGGAGCTGTTTTTT
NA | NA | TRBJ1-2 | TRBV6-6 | CASSYSLWGVRVGYTF | TGTGCCAGCAGTTACTCATTGTGGGGGGTCCGAGTTGGCTACACCTTC
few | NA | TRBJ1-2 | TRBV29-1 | CSVGEPLANYGYTF | TGCAGCGTGGGGGAACCGTTGGCTAACTATGGCTACACCTTC
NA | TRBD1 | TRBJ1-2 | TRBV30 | CAWTAGGTGVYGYTF | TGTGCCTGGACCGCTGGAGGGACAGGGGTCTATGGCTACACCTTC
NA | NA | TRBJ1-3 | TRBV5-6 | CASSLSGSVAGNTIYF | TGTGCCAGCAGCTTGTCAGGGAGTGTCGCTGGAAACACCATATATTTT
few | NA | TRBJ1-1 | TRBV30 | CAWMKPRYAEAFF | TGTGCCTGGATGAAACCAAGGTACGCTGAAGCTTTCTTT
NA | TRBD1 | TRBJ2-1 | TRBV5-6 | CASSHTAGTDYNEQFF | TGTGCCAGCAGCCATACCGCCGGGACAGACTACAATGAGCAGTTCTTC
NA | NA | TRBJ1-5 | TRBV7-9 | CASSLGGNSNQPQHF | TGTGCCAGCAGCTTAGGGGGAAATAGCAATCAGCCCCAGCATTTT
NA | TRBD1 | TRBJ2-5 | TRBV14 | CASSLIGPDRTQETQYF | TGTGCCAGCAGCCTTATCGGACCGGACAGGACCCAAGAGACCCAGTACTTC
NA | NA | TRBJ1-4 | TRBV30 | CAWRPQGMEKLFF | TGTGCCTGGAGACCACAGGGTATGGAAAAACTGTTTTTT
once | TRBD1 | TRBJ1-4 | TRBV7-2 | CASSLVARGQANEKLFF | TGTGCCAGCAGCTTAGTGGCTCGGGGACAGGCTAATGAAAAACTGTTTTTT
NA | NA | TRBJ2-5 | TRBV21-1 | CASSGGVGVELQETQYF | TGTGCCAGCAGCGGAGGGGTGGGGGTCGAGCTTCAAGAGACCCAGTACTTC
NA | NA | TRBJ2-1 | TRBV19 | CASSIGQYNEQFF | TGTGCCAGTAGTATCGGGCAGTACAATGAGCAGTTCTTC
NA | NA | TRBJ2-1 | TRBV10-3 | CAISAGRGDEQFF | TGTGCCATCAGTGCGGGCAGGGGGGATGAGCAGTTCTTC
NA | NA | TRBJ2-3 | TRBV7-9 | CASSLEIRTDTQYF | TGTGCCAGCAGCTTAGAGATCCGGACAGATACGCAGTATTTT
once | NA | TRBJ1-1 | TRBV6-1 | CASSELIGNTEAFF | TGTGCCAGCAGTGAACTCATAGGGAACACTGAAGCTTTCTTT
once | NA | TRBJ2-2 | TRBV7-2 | CASSTYGNTGELFF | TGTGCCAGCAGCACCTACGGTAACACCGGGGAGCTGTTTTTT
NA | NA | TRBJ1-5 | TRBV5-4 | CASSLDPNQPQHF | TGTGCCAGCAGCCTCGACCCCAATCAGCCCCAGCATTTT
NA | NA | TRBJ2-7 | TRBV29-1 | CSVDMGGADSYEQYF | TGCAGCGTTGATATGGGCGGGGCGGATTCCTACGAGCAGTACTTC
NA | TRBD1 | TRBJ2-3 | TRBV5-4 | CASSLEGGRSTDTQYF | TGTGCCAGCAGCTTGGAAGGGGGCCGGTCGACAGATACGCAGTATTTT
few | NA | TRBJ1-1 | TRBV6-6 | CASSYREDTEAFF | TGTGCCAGCAGTTACCGGGAGGACACTGAAGCTTTCTTT
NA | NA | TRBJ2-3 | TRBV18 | CASSTRGGDTQYF | TGTGCCAGCTCAACTCGTGGGGGAGATACGCAGTATTTT
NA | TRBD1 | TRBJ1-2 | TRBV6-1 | CASSESQGVRGYTF | TGTGCCAGCAGTGAAAGCCAGGGGGTCCGTGGCTACACCTTC
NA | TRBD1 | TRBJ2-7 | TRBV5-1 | CASSFSGGTYEQYF | TGCGCCAGCAGCTTCTCAGGGGGAACCTACGAGCAGTACTTC
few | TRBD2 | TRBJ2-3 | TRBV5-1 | CASSPTQRGASDTQYF | TGCGCCAGCAGCCCAACCCAGCGGGGGGCCTCCGATACGCAGTATTTT
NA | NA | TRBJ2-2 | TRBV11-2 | CASSFAGMVELFF | TGTGCCAGCAGCTTCGCAGGGATGGTGGAGCTGTTTTTT
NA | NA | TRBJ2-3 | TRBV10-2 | CASSDRGSRTDTQYF | TGCGCCAGCAGTGATCGAGGGAGTAGAACAGATACGCAGTATTTT
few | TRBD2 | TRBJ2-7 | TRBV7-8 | CASSSRLLAGSSYEQYF | TGTGCCAGCAGCTCACGACTGTTAGCGGGAAGCTCCTACGAGCAGTACTTC
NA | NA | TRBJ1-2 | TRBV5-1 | CASRVPEDSPYGYTF | TGCGCCAGCAGAGTACCCGAAGACAGCCCCTATGGCTACACCTTC
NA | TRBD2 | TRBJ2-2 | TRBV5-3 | CARRSASGSLTGELFF | TGTGCCAGAAGGTCAGCTAGCGGGAGCCTCACCGGGGAGCTGTTTTTT
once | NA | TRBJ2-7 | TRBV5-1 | CASSSGTPGWGTYEQYF | TGCGCCAGCAGCTCGGGGACTCCCGGCTGGGGTACCTACGAGCAGTACTTC
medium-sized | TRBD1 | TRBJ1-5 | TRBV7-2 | CASSSRTGSNQPQHF | TGTGCCAGCAGCTCCAGGACAGGCAGCAATCAGCCCCAGCATTTT
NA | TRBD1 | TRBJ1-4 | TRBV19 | CASSAWDSRGEKLFF | TGTGCCAGTAGTGCGTGGGACAGTCGCGGTGAAAAACTGTTTTTT
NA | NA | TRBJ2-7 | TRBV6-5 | CASSYSSRGPYEQYF | TGTGCCAGCAGTTACTCGAGCAGGGGTCCCTACGAGCAGTACTTC
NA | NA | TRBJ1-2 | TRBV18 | CASSPRQDYGYTF | TGTGCCAGCTCACCCCGACAGGACTATGGCTACACCTTC
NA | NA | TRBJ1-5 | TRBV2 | CASTGGGQPQHF | TGTGCCAGCACGGGGGGAGGACAGCCCCAGCATTTT
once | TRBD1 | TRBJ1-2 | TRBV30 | CAWSEMAGGGYTF | TGTGCCTGGAGTGAGATGGCAGGGGGTGGCTACACCTTC
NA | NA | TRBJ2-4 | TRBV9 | CASSDEGGIQYF | TGTGCCAGCAGCGACGAGGGAGGCATTCAGTACTTC
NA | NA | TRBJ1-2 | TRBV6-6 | CASSFYAGENNYGYTF | TGTGCCAGCAGTTTTTATGCAGGGGAGAACAACTATGGCTACACCTTC
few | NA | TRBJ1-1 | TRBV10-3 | CAISESGGTEAFF | TGTGCCATCAGTGAGTCAGGGGGCACTGAAGCTTTCTTT
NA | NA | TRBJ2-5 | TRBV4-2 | CASSQVERQETQYF | TGTGCCAGCAGCCAAGTTGAGCGGCAAGAGACCCAGTACTTC